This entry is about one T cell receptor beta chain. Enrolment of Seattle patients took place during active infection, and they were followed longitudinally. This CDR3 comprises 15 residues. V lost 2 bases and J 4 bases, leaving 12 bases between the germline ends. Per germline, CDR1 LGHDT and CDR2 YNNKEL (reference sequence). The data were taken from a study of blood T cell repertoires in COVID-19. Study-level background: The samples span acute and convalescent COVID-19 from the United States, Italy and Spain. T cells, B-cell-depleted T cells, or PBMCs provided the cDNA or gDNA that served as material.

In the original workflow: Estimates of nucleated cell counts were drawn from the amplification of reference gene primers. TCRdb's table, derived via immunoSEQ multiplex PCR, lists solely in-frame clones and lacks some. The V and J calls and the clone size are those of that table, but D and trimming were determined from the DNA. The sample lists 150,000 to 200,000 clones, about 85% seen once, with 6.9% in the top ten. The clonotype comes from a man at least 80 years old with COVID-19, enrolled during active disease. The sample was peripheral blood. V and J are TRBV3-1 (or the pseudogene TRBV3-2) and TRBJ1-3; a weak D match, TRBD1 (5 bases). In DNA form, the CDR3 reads TGTGCCAGCAGCCAACTCAGGGCCGGCGGAAACACCATATATTTT. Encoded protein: CASSQLRAGGNTIYF.